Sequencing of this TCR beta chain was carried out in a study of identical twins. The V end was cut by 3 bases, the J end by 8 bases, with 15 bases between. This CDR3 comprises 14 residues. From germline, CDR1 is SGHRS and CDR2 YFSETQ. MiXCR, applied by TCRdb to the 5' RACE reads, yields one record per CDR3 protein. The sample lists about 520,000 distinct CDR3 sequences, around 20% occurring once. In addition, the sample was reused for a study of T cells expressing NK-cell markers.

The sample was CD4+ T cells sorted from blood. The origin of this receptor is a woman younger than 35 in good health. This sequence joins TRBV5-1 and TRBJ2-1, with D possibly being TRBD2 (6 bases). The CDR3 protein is CASSSTGVVDEQFF. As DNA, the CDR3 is TGCGCCAGCAGCTCGACGGGAGTCGTTGATGAGCAGTTCTTC.